The 21 T cell receptor beta chains below all came from one sample that was sequenced in a study of vaccination and CD4 T cells after COVID-19. Treatment defined: roughly 10-day PBMC culture with coronavirus spike peptide pools or control peptides (ViraFEST assay). These TCRs' antigens remain unknown. Cultured CD4+ T cell DNA was sequenced using the Oncomine TCR Beta short-read assay. TCRdb re-called the PCR reads through MiXCR, storing one row per CDR3 protein. The table shows 15,000 to 25,000 distinct CDR3 sequences, with around 55% occurring only once. The specimen sequenced was CD4+ T cells from blood, cultured in vitro. The receptor source for this set is a human donor who had recovered from COVID-19.

The sample holds a few counts of this clonotype. This chain links TRBV11-2 with TRBJ2-2; no definite D call. V was trimmed by 4 bases and J by 0 bases, leaving 6 bases between them. Germline V gene lookup returns CDR1 SGHAT and CDR2 FQNNGV. The CDR3 length is 14 residues. CDR3 nucleotides: TGTGCCAGCAGCTCCCCAGCGAACACCGGGGAGCTGTTTTTT. Translating it yields CASSSPANTGELFF.

This sequence joins TRBV27 and TRBJ2-1, with 13 bases that match TRBD2. V lost 5 bases and J lost 8; bases outside the gene matches: 9. CDR1 and CDR2 from the germline V gene are MNHEY and SMNVEV (reference sequence). This CDR3 region has 16 residues. In DNA form, the CDR3 reads TGTGCCAGCAGTCCGCAAGGGACTAGCGGGACCTATGAGCAGTTCTTC. It codes for CASSPQGTSGTYEQFF.

This clonotype was detected only once. V gene TRBV6-2 or TRBV6-3 combines with J gene TRBJ1-6; maybe TRBD1 (5 bases). Trimming removed 4 bases at V and 8 bases at J, with 18 bases between. The CDR3 has 16 residues. Germline V gene sequence: CDR1 MNHEY, CDR2 SVGEGT. CDR3 in amino acids: CASSSSLGGFDSPLHF. Here the CDR3 DNA reads TGTGCCAGCAGTTCATCCCTTGGGGGGTTTGATTCACCCCTCCACTTT.

This clonotype came up a few times. The chain carries TRBV6-7 and TRBJ2-2, with 8 bases identical to TRBD1. TRBV6-7 is designated an ORF whose function remains uncertain. V lost 6 bases to trimming and J lost 2 bases; unmatched junction nucleotides: 5. The CDR3 loop spans 15 amino acids. This CDR3 reads CASREDRANTGELFF. The CDR3 region has the DNA TGTGCCAGCAGAGAGGACAGGGCTAACACCGGGGAGCTGTTTTTT.

In this sample, this clonotype turned up a few times. CDR3 nucleotides: TGTGCCAGCAGCTTGGAAGCGGTCACAGATACGCAGTATTTT. It translates to CASSLEAVTDTQYF. V gene TRBV5-4 combines with J gene TRBJ2-3, with D maybe TRBD2 (5 bases). This CDR3 has 14 amino acids. Germline lookup yields CDR1 SGHNT and CDR2 YYREEE (reference sequence). Trimming removed 0 bases at V and 2 bases at J, with 7 bases between.

The rearrangement joins TRBV7-2 to TRBJ2-5; no firm D call. The CDR3 contains 13 residues. In germline, CDR1 is SGHTA, CDR2 FQGNSA. V was trimmed by 1 base and J by 2 bases, leaving 5 bases between them. This CDR3 reads CASSLVLQETQYF. The CDR3 bases are TGTGCCAGCAGCTTAGTCTTACAAGAGACCCAGTACTTC.

The CDR3 bases are TGCAGCGTGACTAGCGGGGGGGTCTGGGAGACCCAGTACTTC. Its protein is CSVTSGGVWETQYF. The chain couples TRBV20-1 to TRBJ2-5; 14 nucleotides align to TRBD2. Germline loops: CDR1 DFQATT, CDR2 SNEGSKA (reference sequence). There are 14 residues in the CDR3.

This clonotype was counted once. The CDR3 is CASSLDSVYGYTF. CDR3 DNA: TGCGCCAGCAGCCTGGACAGCGTCTATGGCTACACCTTC. The chain is built from TRBV5-1 and TRBJ1-2; a weak D match, TRBD1 (6 bases). Germline V gene lookup returns CDR1 SGHRS and CDR2 YFSETQ. The CDR3 is 13 amino acids. V shed 4 bases and J shed 4 bases, with 11 bases lying between them.

The V gene is TRBV12-3 or TRBV12-4, the J gene TRBJ1-2, with unresolved D. V was clipped by 5 bases and J by 0 bases, with 7 bases between them. The CDR3 extends over 13 amino acids. The CDR3 region is CASSREANYGYTF. Here the CDR3 DNA reads TGTGCCAGCAGTAGAGAAGCTAACTATGGCTACACCTTC.

The chain is built from TRBV7-9 and TRBJ1-4; 8 bases are a match to TRBD1. The CDR3 totals 15 residues. CDR1 and CDR2 from the germline V gene are SEHNR and FQNEAQ (reference sequence). V lost 0 bases to trimming and J lost 8 bases; unmatched junction nucleotides: 5. CDR3 coding DNA: TGTGCCAGCAGCTTAGCAGGCAGGGGGCAGGAAAAACTGTTTTTT. This sequence encodes CASSLAGRGQEKLFF.

This clonotype occurred a few times. V and J are TRBV6-1 and TRBJ1-2; 11 bases line up with TRBD1. There are 17 residues in the CDR3. The V gene end was trimmed by 6 bases and the J gene end by 5 bases; junction bases not matched to a gene: 14. Germline V lookup: CDR1 MNHNS, CDR2 SASEGT. CDR3 amino acids: CASRRAGQGAREYGYTF. As DNA, the CDR3 is TGTGCCAGCAGGAGGGCCGGACAGGGGGCGCGAGAATATGGCTACACCTTC.

J is TRBJ1-1 and V is TRBV7-9, with 11 bases matching TRBD1. The CDR3 runs 14 residues. The ends lost 5 bases at V and 7 bases at J; junction bases unmatched: 6. Germline assignment: CDR1 SEHNR and CDR2 FQNEAQ (reference sequence). This CDR3 reads CASSRTGGRGEAFF. CDR3 DNA sequence: TGTGCCAGCAGCAGGACAGGGGGCCGTGGTGAAGCTTTCTTT.

A few counts support this clonotype. Written as DNA, the CDR3 is TGCAGTGCTAGAGAGGGCTTTCCTGGCAATCAGCCCCAGCATTTT. As protein: CSAREGFPGNQPQHF. This sequence joins TRBV20-1 and TRBJ1-5; D not resolved. The ends were cut back, 0 bases at V and 2 bases at J, with 11 bases in the middle. Germline CDR1 is DFQATT and CDR2 is SNEGSKA (reference sequence). The CDR3 is 15 residues long.

This clonotype was counted a few times. V is TRBV7-2 and J is TRBJ2-3; perhaps D is TRBD1 or TRBD2 (5 bases each). From germline, CDR1 is SGHTA and CDR2 FQGNSA. With 1 base removed from V and 0 bases from J, the gap between germline ends came to 11 bases. The CDR3 is 16 residues long. In nucleotides, the CDR3 is TGTGCCAGCAGCTTAGTAGGGGACCTTAGCACAGATACGCAGTATTTT. It codes for CASSLVGDLSTDTQYF.

This clonotype has just a few counts. The CDR3 loop is CASSLDSTNTGELFF. CDR3 DNA: TGTGCCAGCAGCTTAGACAGCACGAACACCGGGGAGCTGTTTTTT. The V call is TRBV7-9, the J call TRBJ2-2, with unresolved D. The germline gives CDR1 SEHNR, CDR2 FQNEAQ (reference sequence). Trimming pared 1 base from V and 0 bases from J, leaving 6 bases between. This CDR3 contains 15 residues.

The rearrangement joins TRBV12-3 or TRBV12-4 to TRBJ1-2, with TRBD1 matching 8 bases. The trim removed 1 base at V and 7 bases at J, leaving 2 bases unmatched. This CDR3 contains 13 residues. The CDR3 DNA reads TGTGCCAGCAGTTTAGGACAGGGGATTGGCTACACCTTC. Translated, it gives CASSLGQGIGYTF.

V is TRBV6-2 or TRBV6-3 and J is TRBJ2-1; the D is unclear. CDR1 MNHEY and CDR2 SVGEGT come from the germline V gene. The CDR3 runs to 15 residues. V was shortened by 0 bases and J by 5 bases, with 11 bases between the two germline ends. The CDR3 DNA reads TGTGCCAGCAGTTACTCGAAGCCCCCTAACAATGAGCAGTTCTTC. Protein: CASSYSKPPNNEQFF.

The rearrangement links TRBV12-3 or TRBV12-4 to TRBJ2-7; 9 bases map to TRBD2. CDR3 length: 15 amino acids. Losses at the gene ends were 4 bases for V and 3 bases for J; bases not matched to a gene: 7. The CDR3 loop is CASSSTGGGGYEQYF. CDR3 in DNA: TGTGCCAGCAGTTCCACCGGCGGGGGGGGCTACGAGCAGTACTTC.

The chain employs TRBV27 and TRBJ1-1; TRBD1 might be the D (6 bases). V was pared by 6 bases and J by 5 bases, with 16 bases between. The CDR3 is 14 amino acids. From germline, CDR1 is MNHEY and CDR2 SMNVEV (reference sequence). CDR3 amino acids: CASRPVQGGTEAFF. CDR3 DNA sequence: TGTGCCAGCAGGCCAGTACAGGGAGGGACTGAAGCTTTCTTT.

In this sample, this clonotype turned up a few times. The CDR3 reads CASSYRGENTEAFF. DNA of the CDR3: TGTGCCAGCAGTTACCGAGGGGAGAACACTGAAGCTTTCTTT. The gene calls are TRBV6-5 and TRBJ1-1; D is perhaps TRBD1 (5 bases). Per the germline V gene, CDR1 is MNHEY and CDR2 is SVGAGI. The CDR3 covers 14 residues. The V gene lost 2 bases and the J gene lost 1 base, with 8 bases spanning the gap.

The V and J genes are TRBV20-1 and TRBJ1-1, with 8 bases lining up with TRBD1. The CDR3 runs 12 residues. J gave up 12 bases and V 6 bases, and 12 bases lay outside the gene matches. Per the germline V gene, CDR1 is DFQATT and CDR2 is SNEGSKA (reference sequence). The CDR3 is CSARGQDEETFF. In DNA, the CDR3 is TGCAGTGCCAGGGGGCAGGATGAAGAAACTTTCTTT.